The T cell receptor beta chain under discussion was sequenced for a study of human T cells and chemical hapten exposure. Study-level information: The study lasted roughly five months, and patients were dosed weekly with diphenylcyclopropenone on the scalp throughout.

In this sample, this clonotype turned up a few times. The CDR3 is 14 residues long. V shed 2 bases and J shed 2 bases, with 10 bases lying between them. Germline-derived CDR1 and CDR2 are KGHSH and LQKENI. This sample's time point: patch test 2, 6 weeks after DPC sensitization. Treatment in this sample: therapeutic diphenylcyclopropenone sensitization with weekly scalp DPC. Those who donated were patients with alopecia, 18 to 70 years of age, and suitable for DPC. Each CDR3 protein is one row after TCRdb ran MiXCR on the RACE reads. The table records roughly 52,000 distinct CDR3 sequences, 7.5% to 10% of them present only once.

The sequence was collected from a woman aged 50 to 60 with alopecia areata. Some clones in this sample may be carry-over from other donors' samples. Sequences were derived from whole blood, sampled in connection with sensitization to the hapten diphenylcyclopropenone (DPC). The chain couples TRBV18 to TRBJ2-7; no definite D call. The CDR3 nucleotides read TGTGCCAGCTCACCAACTGTGCCCACCTACGAGCAGTACTTC. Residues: CASSPTVPTYEQYF.